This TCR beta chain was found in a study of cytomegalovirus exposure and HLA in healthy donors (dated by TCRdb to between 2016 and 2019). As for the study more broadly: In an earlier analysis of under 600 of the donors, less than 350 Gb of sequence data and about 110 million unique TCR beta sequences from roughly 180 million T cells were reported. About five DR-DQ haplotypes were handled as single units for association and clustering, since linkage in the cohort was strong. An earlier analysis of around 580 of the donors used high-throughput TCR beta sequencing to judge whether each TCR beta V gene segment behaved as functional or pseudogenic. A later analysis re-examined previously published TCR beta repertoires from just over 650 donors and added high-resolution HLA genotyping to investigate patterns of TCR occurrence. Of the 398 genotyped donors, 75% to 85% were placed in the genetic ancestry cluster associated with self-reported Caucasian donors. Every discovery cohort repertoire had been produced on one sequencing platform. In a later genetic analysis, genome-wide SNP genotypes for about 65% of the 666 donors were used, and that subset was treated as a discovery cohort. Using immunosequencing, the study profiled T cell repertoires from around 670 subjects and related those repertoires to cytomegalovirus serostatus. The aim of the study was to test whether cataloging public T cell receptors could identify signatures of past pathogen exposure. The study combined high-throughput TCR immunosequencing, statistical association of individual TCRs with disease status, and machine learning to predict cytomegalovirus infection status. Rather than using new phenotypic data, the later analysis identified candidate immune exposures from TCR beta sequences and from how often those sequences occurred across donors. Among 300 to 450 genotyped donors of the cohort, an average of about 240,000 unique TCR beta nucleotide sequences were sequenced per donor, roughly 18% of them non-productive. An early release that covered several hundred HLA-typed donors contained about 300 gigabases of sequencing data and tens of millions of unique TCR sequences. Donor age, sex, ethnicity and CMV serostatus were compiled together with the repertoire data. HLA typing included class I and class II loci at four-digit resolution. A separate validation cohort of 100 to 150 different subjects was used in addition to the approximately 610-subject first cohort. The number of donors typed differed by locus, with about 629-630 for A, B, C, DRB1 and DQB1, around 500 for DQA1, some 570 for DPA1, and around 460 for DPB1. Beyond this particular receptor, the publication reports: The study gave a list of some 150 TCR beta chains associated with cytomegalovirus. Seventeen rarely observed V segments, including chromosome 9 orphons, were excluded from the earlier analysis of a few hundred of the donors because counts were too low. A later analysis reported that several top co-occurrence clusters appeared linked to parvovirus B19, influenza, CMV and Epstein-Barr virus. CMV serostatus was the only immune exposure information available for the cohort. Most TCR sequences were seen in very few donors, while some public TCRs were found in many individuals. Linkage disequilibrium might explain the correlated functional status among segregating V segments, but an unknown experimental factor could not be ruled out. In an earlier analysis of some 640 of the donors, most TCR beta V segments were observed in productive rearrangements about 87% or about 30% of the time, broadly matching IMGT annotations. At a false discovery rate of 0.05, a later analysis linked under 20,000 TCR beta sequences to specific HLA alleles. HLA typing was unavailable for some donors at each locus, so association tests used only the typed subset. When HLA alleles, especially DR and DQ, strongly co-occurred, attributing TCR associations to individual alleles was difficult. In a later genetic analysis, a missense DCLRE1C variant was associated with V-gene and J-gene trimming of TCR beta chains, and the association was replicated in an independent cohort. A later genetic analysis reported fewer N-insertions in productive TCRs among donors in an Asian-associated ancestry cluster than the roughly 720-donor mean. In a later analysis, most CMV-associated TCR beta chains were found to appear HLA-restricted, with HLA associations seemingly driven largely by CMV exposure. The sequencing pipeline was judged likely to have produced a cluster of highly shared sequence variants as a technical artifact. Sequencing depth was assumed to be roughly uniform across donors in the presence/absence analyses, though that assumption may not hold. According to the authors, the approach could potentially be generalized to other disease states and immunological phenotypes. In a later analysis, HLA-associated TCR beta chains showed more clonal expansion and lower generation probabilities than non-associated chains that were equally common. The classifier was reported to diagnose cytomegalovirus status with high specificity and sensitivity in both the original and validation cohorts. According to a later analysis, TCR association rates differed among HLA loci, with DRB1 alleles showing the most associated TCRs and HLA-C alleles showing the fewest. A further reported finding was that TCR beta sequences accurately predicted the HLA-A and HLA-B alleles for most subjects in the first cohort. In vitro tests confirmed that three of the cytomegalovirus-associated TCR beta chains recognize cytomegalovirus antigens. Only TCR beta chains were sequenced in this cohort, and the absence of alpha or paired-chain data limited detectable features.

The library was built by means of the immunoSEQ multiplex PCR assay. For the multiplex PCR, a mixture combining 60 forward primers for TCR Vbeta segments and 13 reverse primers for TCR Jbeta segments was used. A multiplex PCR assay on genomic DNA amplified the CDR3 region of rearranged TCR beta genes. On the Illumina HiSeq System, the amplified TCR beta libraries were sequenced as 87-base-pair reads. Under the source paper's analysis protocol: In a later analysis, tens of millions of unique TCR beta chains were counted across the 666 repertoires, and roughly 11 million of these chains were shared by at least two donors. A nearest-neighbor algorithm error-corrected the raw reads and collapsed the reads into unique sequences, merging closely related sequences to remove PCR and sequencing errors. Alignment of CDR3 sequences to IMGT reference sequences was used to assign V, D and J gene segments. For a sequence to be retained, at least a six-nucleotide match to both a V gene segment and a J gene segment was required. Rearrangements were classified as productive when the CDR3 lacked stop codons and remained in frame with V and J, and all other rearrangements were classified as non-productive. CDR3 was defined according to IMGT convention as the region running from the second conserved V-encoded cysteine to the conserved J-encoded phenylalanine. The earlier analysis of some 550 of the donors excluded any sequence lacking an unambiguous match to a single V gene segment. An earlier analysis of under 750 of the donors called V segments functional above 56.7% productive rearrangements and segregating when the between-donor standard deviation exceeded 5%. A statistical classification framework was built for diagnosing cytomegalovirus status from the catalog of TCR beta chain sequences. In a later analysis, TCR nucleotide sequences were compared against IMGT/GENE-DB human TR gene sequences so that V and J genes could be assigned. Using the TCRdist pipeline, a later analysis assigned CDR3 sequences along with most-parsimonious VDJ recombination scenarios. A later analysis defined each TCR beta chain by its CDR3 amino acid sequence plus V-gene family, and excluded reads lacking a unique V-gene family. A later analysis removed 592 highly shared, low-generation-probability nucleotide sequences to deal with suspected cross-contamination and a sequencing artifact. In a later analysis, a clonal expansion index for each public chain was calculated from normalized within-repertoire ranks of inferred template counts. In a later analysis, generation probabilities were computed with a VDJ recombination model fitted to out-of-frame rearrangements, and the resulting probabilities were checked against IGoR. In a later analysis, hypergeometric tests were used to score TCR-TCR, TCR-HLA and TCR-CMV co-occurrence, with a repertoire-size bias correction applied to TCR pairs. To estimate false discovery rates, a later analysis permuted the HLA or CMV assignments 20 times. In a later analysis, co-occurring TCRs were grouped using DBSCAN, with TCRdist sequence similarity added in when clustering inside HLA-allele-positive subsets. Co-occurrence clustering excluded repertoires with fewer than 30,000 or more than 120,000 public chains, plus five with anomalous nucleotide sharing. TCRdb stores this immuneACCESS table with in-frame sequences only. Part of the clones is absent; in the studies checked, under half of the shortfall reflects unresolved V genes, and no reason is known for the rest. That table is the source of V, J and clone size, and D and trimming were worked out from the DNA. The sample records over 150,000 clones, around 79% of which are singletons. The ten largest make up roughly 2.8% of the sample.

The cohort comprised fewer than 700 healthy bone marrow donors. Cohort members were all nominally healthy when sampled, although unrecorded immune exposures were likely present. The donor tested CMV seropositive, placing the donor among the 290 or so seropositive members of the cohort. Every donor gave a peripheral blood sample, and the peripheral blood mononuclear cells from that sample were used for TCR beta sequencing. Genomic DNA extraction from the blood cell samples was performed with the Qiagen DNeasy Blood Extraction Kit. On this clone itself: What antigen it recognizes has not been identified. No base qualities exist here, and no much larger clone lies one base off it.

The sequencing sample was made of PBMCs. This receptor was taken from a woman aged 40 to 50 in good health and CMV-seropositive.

The base sequence is TGTGCCAGCAGCCGAAATAGCGGGAGTGGGGGAGAGACCCAGTACTTC. This gives the protein CASSRNSGSGGETQYF. The rearrangement joined TRBV27 to TRBJ2-5; TRBD2 aligns with 9 central bases. Based on the germline V gene (reference sequence), the CDR1 and CDR2 sequences are MNHEY and SMNVEV. The CDR3 goes from the cysteine to the phenylalanine over 16 residues. CDR3 DNA only is kept here, 48 bases in frame from base 1. At the junction V is shortened by 6 bases and J by 4 bases; bases outside the gene matches: 12.